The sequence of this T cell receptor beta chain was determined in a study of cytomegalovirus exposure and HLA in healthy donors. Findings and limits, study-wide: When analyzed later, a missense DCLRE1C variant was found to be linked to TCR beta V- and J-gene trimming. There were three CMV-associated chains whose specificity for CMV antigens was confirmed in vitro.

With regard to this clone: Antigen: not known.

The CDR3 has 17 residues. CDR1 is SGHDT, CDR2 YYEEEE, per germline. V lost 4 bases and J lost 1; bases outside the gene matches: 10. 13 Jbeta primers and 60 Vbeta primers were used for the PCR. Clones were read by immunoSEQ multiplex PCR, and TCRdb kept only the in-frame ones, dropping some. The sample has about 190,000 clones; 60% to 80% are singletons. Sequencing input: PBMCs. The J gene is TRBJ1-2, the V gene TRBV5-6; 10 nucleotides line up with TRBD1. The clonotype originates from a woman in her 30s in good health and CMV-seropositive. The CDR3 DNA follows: TGTGCCAGCAGCGGGGATGACAGGGGGCGGGGTAACTATGGCTACACCTTC. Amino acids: CASSGDDRGRGNYGYTF.